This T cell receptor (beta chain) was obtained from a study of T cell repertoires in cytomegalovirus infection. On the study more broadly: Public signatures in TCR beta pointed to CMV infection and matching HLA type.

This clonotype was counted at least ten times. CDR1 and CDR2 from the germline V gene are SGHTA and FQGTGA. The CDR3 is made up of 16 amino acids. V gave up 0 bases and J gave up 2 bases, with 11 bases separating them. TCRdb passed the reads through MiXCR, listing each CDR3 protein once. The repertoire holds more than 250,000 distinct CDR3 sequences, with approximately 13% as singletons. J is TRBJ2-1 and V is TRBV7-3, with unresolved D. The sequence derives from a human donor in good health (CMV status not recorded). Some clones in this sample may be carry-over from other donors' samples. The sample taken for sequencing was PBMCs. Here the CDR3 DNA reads TGTGCCAGCAGCTTAACGTTCCCACCTGCCTACAATGAGCAGTTCTTC. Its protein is CASSLTFPPAYNEQFF. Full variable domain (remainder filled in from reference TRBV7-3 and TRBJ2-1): GAGVSQTPSNKVTEKGKYVELRCDPISGHTALYWYRQSLGQGPEFLIYFQGTGAADDSGLPNDRFFAVRPEGSVSTLKIQRTERGDSAVYLCASSLTFPPAYNEQFFGPGTRLTVL.